One sample yielded the 23 T cell receptor beta chains listed below, sequenced in a study of Ad26.COV2.S vaccination and SARS-CoV-2 variants. The treatment is: roughly 18 received Ad26.COV2.S at low or high dose, single or two shots; 5 received placebo; per-sample allocation not given. On day 63 after the first injection, vaccine and placebo recipients gave samples. Clones were sequenced by immunoSEQ multiplex PCR, and TCRdb holds only the in-frame ones, with some missing. The table lists approximately 300,000 clones, 85% of them singletons. The material was peripheral blood, obtained in a trial of Ad26.COV2.S vaccine versus placebo. All receptors derive from a person between 18 and 65 years old who received the Ad26.COV2.S COVID-19 vaccine or a placebo.

This chain joins TRBV7-3 and TRBJ1-1; 7 nucleotides agree with TRBD1. This CDR3 spans 15 amino acids. In germline, CDR1 is SGHTA, CDR2 FQGTGA. V lost 4 bases to trimming and J lost 1 base; unmatched junction nucleotides: 6. The CDR3 here is CASSYRGKGNTEAFF. CDR3 nucleotides: TGTGCCAGCAGCTACAGGGGTAAGGGGAACACTGAAGCTTTCTTT.

CDR3 residues: CASSLWIDEQYF. The DNA of the CDR3 is TGTGCCAGCAGTTTGTGGATCGACGAGCAGTACTTC. V gene TRBV28 combines with J gene TRBJ2-7; unclear D gene. CDR3 size: 12 residues. Germline CDR1 and CDR2: MDHEN and SYDVKM. Trimming left V 3 bases short and J 5 bases short, with 8 bases between.

This chain links TRBV2 with TRBJ2-1; 7 nucleotides line up with TRBD2. Germline V CDR1 and CDR2: SNHLY, FYNNEI. The J segment lost 4 bases and the V segment lost 3 bases, leaving 9 bases of the junction unmatched. The CDR3 covers 16 residues. CDR3 in amino acids: CASSEVQRDPYNEQFF. As DNA, the CDR3 is TGTGCCAGCAGTGAGGTCCAGCGGGATCCTTACAATGAGCAGTTCTTC.

The chain has TRBV20-1 and TRBJ2-1; the D is unclear. The V end was cut by 6 bases, the J end by 6 bases, with 9 bases between. This CDR3 contains 11 residues. Germline V gene lookup returns CDR1 DFQATT and CDR2 SNEGSKA (reference sequence). CDR3 loop: CSALLGNEQFF. CDR3 DNA: TGCAGTGCCTTGTTGGGCAATGAGCAGTTCTTC.

The CDR3: CASTYTTGYNEKLFF. CDR3 nucleotide sequence: TGCGCCAGCACCTACACCACAGGGTATAATGAAAAACTGTTTTTT. The chain employs TRBV5-1 and TRBJ1-4, with a weak D call TRBD1 (6 bases). The CDR3 length is 15 residues. Germline lookup yields CDR1 SGHRS and CDR2 YFSETQ. V lost 6 bases to trimming and J lost 4 bases, with 16 bases between them.

This chain joins TRBV28 and TRBJ1-6; unclear D gene. V was pared by 7 bases and J by 9 bases, with 13 bases between. The CDR3 loop spans 13 amino acids. Germline-derived CDR1 and CDR2 are MDHEN and SYDVKM. The DNA for the CDR3 is TGTGCCAGCACCCCCCCGGGCCCTTCACCCCTCCACTTT. Its translation: CASTPPGPSPLHF.

Concerning this clone: A junction end diverges from the germline sequence, so it may reflect a read error. V usage is TRBV19 and J usage is TRBJ2-5, with 12 nucleotides matching TRBD2. The CDR3 has 18 amino acids. Germline V lookup: CDR1 LNHDA, CDR2 SQIVND (reference sequence). The CDR3 region has the DNA TGTGCCAGTAGTTTAGACCTAGCGGGGGGGCCGGATTCAGAGACCCAGTACTTC. Its translation is CASSLDLAGGPDSETQYF.

V is TRBV11-3 and J is TRBJ2-1; 7 positions match TRBD1. Germline-derived CDR1 and CDR2 are SGHNT and YENEEA. The CDR3 is 14 amino acids. With V trimmed by 6 bases and J by 7 bases, 9 bases remained unmatched. The CDR3 DNA reads TGTGCCAGCAGGTCCGGGGACAGCCTTAATGAGCAGTTCTTC. Protein: CASRSGDSLNEQFF.

J is TRBJ1-1 and V is TRBV1. TRBV1 is classified as a pseudogene. The CDR3 extends over 11 amino acids. The CDR3 bases are TGCACTACAATGGGGAACACTGAAGCTTTCTTT. It yields the protein CTTMGNTEAFF.

This CDR3 reads CASSLGDRYNEQFF. The CDR3 DNA follows: TGCGCCAGCAGCTTAGGGGACCGATACAATGAGCAGTTCTTC. The chain couples TRBV5-1 to TRBJ2-1; either TRBD1 or TRBD2 may supply D (5 bases each). This CDR3 is 14 amino acids long. The V and J ends lost 2 bases and 4 bases respectively, with 10 bases between them. Germline assignment: CDR1 SGHRS and CDR2 YFSETQ.

The table lists this clone with a count of one. V is TRBV5-4 and J is TRBJ1-1; D not certain. Trimming removed 1 base at V and 0 bases at J, with 10 bases between. The CDR3 is made up of 15 amino acids. Germline assignment: CDR1 SGHNT and CDR2 YYREEE (reference sequence). The CDR3 bases are TGTGCCAGCAGCTTGAGTGCTGTAGTGAACACTGAAGCTTTCTTT. Its protein is CASSLSAVVNTEAFF.

V gene TRBV4-1 combines with J gene TRBJ2-5; 7 positions agree with TRBD2. After removal of 0 bases from V and 4 bases from J, the junction contained 8 bases not matched to a gene. This CDR3 contains 16 residues. Germline V gene data show CDR1 as MGHRA and CDR2 as YSYEKL. The CDR3 sequence: CASSQDGDYPRETQYF. The CDR3 bases are TGCGCCAGCAGCCAAGATGGGGACTACCCACGAGAGACCCAGTACTTC.

V usage is TRBV5-4 and J usage is TRBJ1-3, with D hard to call. CDR3 length: 15 amino acids. Germline CDR1 SGHNT, CDR2 YYREEE (reference sequence). V was clipped by 0 bases and J by 3 bases, with 10 bases between them. The CDR3: CASSLDPSNGNTIYF. In nucleotides, the CDR3 is TGTGCCAGCAGCTTGGACCCCAGCAATGGAAACACCATATATTTT.

This clone showed up just a few times. The gene calls are TRBV5-6 and TRBJ1-5, with 8 bases that match TRBD1. V shed 3 bases and J 5 bases; nucleotides not matched to a gene: 10. Germline V gene sequence: CDR1 SGHDT, CDR2 YYEEEE. This CDR3 is 16 amino acids long. In nucleotides, the CDR3 is TGTGCCAGCAGCTGGGGGCTCGGACAGGGTCATCAGCCCCAGCATTTT. It codes for CASSWGLGQGHQPQHF.

The V gene is TRBV4-1, the J gene TRBJ2-7; D is uncertain. Germline V gene lookup returns CDR1 MGHRA and CDR2 YSYEKL. Trimming removed 1 base at V and 4 bases at J, with 8 bases between. There are 13 residues in the CDR3. This CDR3 is CASSQGTYYEQYF. CDR3 nucleotides: TGCGCCAGCAGCCAAGGTACCTATTACGAGCAGTACTTC.

The chain is built from TRBV12-3 or TRBV12-4 and TRBJ1-1; no definite D call. Trimming removed 6 bases from V and 3 bases from J, with 11 bases in between. CDR3 length: 13 residues. The CDR3 loop reads CASSEPRYTEAFF. Written as DNA, the CDR3 is TGTGCCAGCAGCGAGCCTAGGTACACTGAAGCTTTCTTT.

CDR3 sequence (DNA): TGCGCCAGCACACCGGGGACTGGGGCCAACGTCCTGACTTTC. This translates into CASTPGTGANVLTF. The chain recombines TRBV5-1 with TRBJ2-6, with D tentatively TRBD2 (5 bases). This CDR3 is 14 amino acids long. V shed 6 bases and J shed 2 bases, with 9 bases lying between them. Per the germline V gene, CDR1 is SGHRS and CDR2 is YFSETQ.

The chain carries TRBV19 and TRBJ2-7, with D unresolved. Germline CDR1 and CDR2: LNHDA and SQIVND (reference sequence). The CDR3 runs to 16 residues. The V gene lost 1 base and the J gene lost 2 bases, with 15 bases spanning the gap. The CDR3 DNA reads as TGTGCCAGTAGTATAGGTGGCTGGAGAGAAGCCTACGAGCAGTACTTC. It codes for CASSIGGWREAYEQYF.

This CDR3 is CASSRGGSPNYGYTF. As DNA, the CDR3 is TGTGCCAGCAGCCGGGGTGGGTCACCTAACTATGGCTACACCTTC. The chain is built from TRBV9 and TRBJ1-2; unclear D gene. With 4 bases removed from V and 0 bases from J, the gap between germline ends came to 13 bases. Germline V gives CDR1 SGDLS, CDR2 YYNGEE. The CDR3 spans 15 residues.

The V call is TRBV18, the J call TRBJ2-2; D unresolved. Germline V gene lookup returns CDR1 KGHSH and CDR2 LQKENI. Trimming shortened V by 1 base and J by 7 bases, and 10 bases separated the two germline ends. This CDR3 has 14 amino acids. This CDR3 reads CASSPQTGIGELFF. As DNA, the CDR3 is TGTGCCAGCTCACCACAAACGGGCATCGGGGAGCTGTTTTTT.

The chain joins TRBV19 to TRBJ2-1; no firm D call. Germline V CDR1 and CDR2: LNHDA, SQIVND (reference sequence). The CDR3 runs 12 residues. V was pared by 5 bases and J by 4 bases, with 6 bases between. This CDR3 is CASSGRYNEQFF. The CDR3 DNA is TGTGCCAGTAGTGGCAGGTACAATGAGCAGTTCTTC. Combining the CDR3 with reference TRBV19 and TRBJ2-1 gives the whole variable domain DGGITQSPKYLFRKEGQNVTLSCEQNLNHDAMYWYRQDPGQGLRLIYYSQIVNDFQKGDIAEGYSVSREKKESFPLTVTSAQKNPTAFYLCASSGRYNEQFFGPGTRLTVL.

V and J are TRBV5-1 and TRBJ2-5; D gene uncertain. Germline V gives CDR1 SGHRS, CDR2 YFSETQ. The CDR3 consists of 14 residues. V was pared by 1 base and J by 5 bases, with 12 bases between. CDR3 amino acids: CASSLQGSLETQYF. In DNA, the CDR3 is TGCGCCAGCAGCTTGCAAGGCAGTTTGGAGACCCAGTACTTC.

The rearrangement links TRBV19 to TRBJ1-1; D may be TRBD1 (5 bases). The CDR3 contains 11 residues. Germline CDR1 LNHDA, CDR2 SQIVND (reference sequence). The germline V and J ends were trimmed by 8 bases and 5 bases, with 9 bases remaining between them. CDR3 protein: CASGGQTEAFF. Written as DNA, the CDR3 is TGTGCCAGTGGGGGTCAGACTGAAGCTTTCTTT. Variable domain in full (rest from reference TRBV19 and TRBJ1-1): DGGITQSPKYLFRKEGQNVTLSCEQNLNHDAMYWYRQDPGQGLRLIYYSQIVNDFQKGDIAEGYSVSREKKESFPLTVTSAQKNPTAFYLCASGGQTEAFFGQGTRLTVV.